These 31 T cell receptor beta chains were all obtained from the same sample, sequenced in a study of identical twins. Each CDR3 protein is one row after TCRdb ran MiXCR on the 5' RACE reads. The table lists some 630,000 distinct CDR3 sequences, about 7.6% of them singletons. These same data were also listed under a study on yellow fever vaccine responses in identical twins.

The sample was PBMCs. The receptors come from a young woman in good health.

This clonotype was observed many times. This chain links TRBV5-1 with TRBJ1-1, with D hard to call. The CDR3 covers 12 residues. Per germline, CDR1 SGHRS and CDR2 YFSETQ. V was pared by 6 bases and J by 2 bases, with 8 bases between. DNA of the CDR3: TGCGCCAGCAAGGAGGGAAACACTGAAGCTTTCTTT. Protein: CASKEGNTEAFF. The full variable domain, with the rest looked up from reference TRBV5-1 and TRBJ1-1, is KAGVTQTPRYLIKTRGQQVTLSCSPISGHRSVSWYQQTPGQGLQFLFEYFSETQRNKGNFPGRFSGRQFSNSRSEMNVSTLELGDSALYLCASKEGNTEAFFGQGTRLTVV.

This clonotype was recorded many times. J is TRBJ2-5 and V is TRBV28; D remains ambiguous. The germline V gene has CDR1 MDHEN and CDR2 SYDVKM. Trimming removed 3 bases from V and 7 bases from J, with 9 bases in between. The CDR3 extends over 12 amino acids. The CDR3 bases are TGTGCCAGCAGTTTGCGGTATGCGACCCAGTACTTC. Amino acids: CASSLRYATQYF. Combining the CDR3 with reference TRBV28 and TRBJ2-5 gives the whole variable domain DVKVTQSSRYLVKRTGEKVFLECVQDMDHENMFWYRQDPGLGLRLIYFSYDVKMKEKGDIPEGYSVSREKKERFSLILESASTNQTSMYLCASSLRYATQYFGPGTRLLVL.

On this clonotype itself: A much larger clone differs from this one at a single base, so this may be a read error. The chain is built from TRBV12-3 or TRBV12-4 and TRBJ2-2; no reliable D call. The CDR3 is 12 amino acids. With 3 bases removed from V and 7 bases from J, the gap between germline ends came to 6 bases. CDR3 region: CASSFGDGELFF. Here the CDR3 DNA reads TGTGCCAGCAGTTTTGGGGACGGGGAGCTGTTTTTT.

The gene calls are TRBV11-2 and TRBJ2-6; D may correspond to TRBD1 or TRBD2 (5 bases each). The CDR3 covers 19 residues. Germline V CDR1 and CDR2: SGHAT, FQNNGV. Trimming pared 5 bases from V and 0 bases from J, leaving 20 bases between. DNA of the CDR3: TGTGCCAGCAGCCACCCCAACCGGGACGTCCACTCTGGGGCCAACGTCCTGACTTTC. Translating gives CASSHPNRDVHSGANVLTF.

J is TRBJ2-1 and V is TRBV20-1, with 10 bases lining up with TRBD2. The CDR3 covers 15 residues. With 1 base clipped from V and 8 bases from J, the junction kept 8 bases outside the gene matches. Germline values: CDR1 DFQATT, CDR2 SNEGSKA (reference sequence). The CDR3 protein is CSARGGSGRTDEQFF. Here the CDR3 DNA reads TGCAGTGCTAGAGGAGGTAGCGGGAGGACTGATGAGCAGTTCTTC.

The chain recombines TRBV7-9 with TRBJ2-5, with 10 bases aligning to TRBD1. J was trimmed by 0 bases and V by 5 bases; bases with no gene match: 3. Germline V gives CDR1 SEHNR, CDR2 FQNEAQ (reference sequence). The CDR3 extends over 15 amino acids. CDR3 sequence reads: CASSQGQGYQETQYF. In nucleotides, the CDR3 is TGTGCCAGCAGCCAGGGACAGGGGTACCAAGAGACCCAGTACTTC.

This chain links TRBV5-1 with TRBJ2-7; TRBD2 might be the D (5 bases). The V end lost 4 bases, the J end lost 5 bases, and 19 bases lay between the germline ends. The CDR3 runs to 15 residues. Germline V CDR1 and CDR2: SGHRS, YFSETQ. The CDR3 bases are TGCGCCAGCAGCCCCGGACTGCCCAGGTGGGACGAGCAGTACTTC. Translation: CASSPGLPRWDEQYF.

This clonotype appeared a few times. The rearrangement uses TRBV2 and TRBJ2-4; unclear D gene. The CDR3 length is 17 residues. The germline V gene has CDR1 SNHLY and CDR2 FYNNEI. Trimming took 3 bases from V and 2 from J, leaving 17 bases between them. The CDR3 coding sequence is TGTGCCAGCAGTGAGGCGGTTCGAGAATCGACCAAAAACATTCAGTACTTC. Residues: CASSEAVRESTKNIQYF.

In its sample, this clonotype was seen a few times. The chain uses TRBV5-1 and TRBJ2-7, with 15 bases fitting TRBD2. The CDR3 covers 17 residues. Germline CDR1 and CDR2: SGHRS and YFSETQ. Trimming took 0 bases from V and 2 from J; bases not matched to a gene: 3. The CDR3 sequence: CASSLGRTSGRAYEQYF. CDR3 nucleotide sequence: TGCGCCAGCAGCTTGGGAAGGACTAGCGGGAGGGCCTACGAGCAGTACTTC.

The chain combines TRBV6-5 with TRBJ1-6, with a weak D call TRBD1 (6 bases). Germline V gene sequence: CDR1 MNHEY, CDR2 SVGAGI. Trimming pared 3 bases from V and 10 bases from J, leaving 13 bases between. The CDR3 is made up of 14 amino acids. The CDR3: CASSYQATGSPLHF. The CDR3 nucleotides are TGTGCCAGCAGTTATCAGGCGACAGGCTCACCCCTCCACTTT.

This clonotype has a handful of counts. The chain has TRBV7-9 and TRBJ2-7, with TRBD1 matching over 8 bases. The length of the CDR3 is 15 residues. The ends lost 6 bases at V and 4 bases at J; junction bases unmatched: 11. Per the germline V gene, CDR1 is SEHNR and CDR2 is FQNEAQ (reference sequence). The CDR3 protein is CASRYGQGRGYEQYF. The CDR3 DNA is TGTGCCAGCAGATACGGACAGGGCCGTGGGTACGAGCAGTACTTC.

This clonotype was observed many times. The chain has TRBV15 and TRBJ2-7; D may be TRBD2 (5 bases). The CDR3 is made up of 13 amino acids. Germline loops: CDR1 LNHNV, CDR2 YYDKDF (reference sequence). Trimming took off 6 bases at V and 3 bases at J, with 12 bases between the two ends. CDR3 region: CATSAEGSYEQYF. CDR3 nucleotide sequence: TGTGCCACCAGTGCGGAAGGGAGCTACGAGCAGTACTTC.

This clonotype was observed at least ten times. The chain employs TRBV12-3 or TRBV12-4 and TRBJ1-1, with D hard to call. This CDR3 comprises 11 residues. V was clipped by 3 bases and J by 3 bases, with 2 bases between them. CDR3 sequence reads: CASSFYTEAFF. The CDR3 DNA reads TGTGCCAGCAGTTTTTACACTGAAGCTTTCTTT.

This chain joins TRBV7-2 and TRBJ2-5; D might be TRBD1 or TRBD2, each matching 5 bases. V was cut by 5 bases and J by 7 bases, with 20 bases left in between. The CDR3 consists of 15 residues. The germline V gene has CDR1 SGHTA and CDR2 FQGNSA. The CDR3 protein is CASSRPTRGVVTQYF. The CDR3 nucleotides read TGTGCCAGCAGCCGACCCACTAGAGGGGTGGTGACCCAGTACTTC.

A few counts support this clonotype. This sequence joins TRBV20-1 and TRBJ2-5; 10 bases fit TRBD1. Germline V gene lookup returns CDR1 DFQATT and CDR2 SNEGSKA (reference sequence). This CDR3 region has 16 residues. Losses at the gene ends were 4 bases for V and 2 bases for J; bases not matched to a gene: 10. The CDR3 loop reads CSATSRQGARQETQYF. In nucleotides, the CDR3 is TGCAGTGCTACCTCCCGACAGGGGGCGAGGCAAGAGACCCAGTACTTC.

This clonotype was counted at least ten times. The gene calls are TRBV12-3 or TRBV12-4 and TRBJ2-7; TRBD2 matches at 7 bases. The CDR3 extends over 14 amino acids. V trimming: 7 bases; J trimming: 5 bases; junction bases outside the gene matches: 11. The CDR3 coding sequence is TGTGCCAGCAACCCTGGACTAGACCTCCACGAGCAGTACTTC. Amino acids: CASNPGLDLHEQYF.

The CDR3 is CASAKEQETQYF. The DNA of the CDR3 is TGTGCCAGCGCGAAAGAACAAGAGACCCAGTACTTC. The chain recombines TRBV2 with TRBJ2-5; no clear D. The CDR3 contains 12 residues. V lost 8 bases, J lost 2 bases, and 9 bases lay in between. CDR1 SNHLY and CDR2 FYNNEI come from the germline V gene.

The rearrangement links TRBV6-5 to TRBJ2-7; 7 bases agree with TRBD1. Trimming took 0 bases from V and 6 from J; bases not matched to a gene: 2. The CDR3 is made up of 13 amino acids. Germline CDR1 reads MNHEY; CDR2 reads SVGAGI. The CDR3 region is CASSYSGQTEQYV. The CDR3 region has the DNA TGTGCCAGCAGTTACTCGGGACAGACCGAGCAGTACGTC.

The chain combines TRBV12-3 or TRBV12-4 with TRBJ2-3; TRBD2 matches 9 bases. The CDR3 is 17 residues long. With V trimmed by 3 bases and J by 6 bases, 13 bases remained unmatched. CDR3 nucleotide sequence: TGTGCCAGCAGTTTCGATGCGGGGGGGGTGTGGTCCGATACGCAGTATTTT. Its translation: CASSFDAGGVWSDTQYF.

The rearrangement links TRBV5-1 to TRBJ2-3; 9 bases align to TRBD2. Germline trimming cut 0 bases from V and 4 bases from J; bases unmatched to any gene: 9. CDR3 size: 17 residues. Looked up from germline, CDR1 is SGHRS and CDR2 is YFSETQ. Here the CDR3 DNA reads TGCGCCAGCAGCTTGGCCGTGCGGGAGGGCCGGTCAGATACGCAGTATTTT. It specifies CASSLAVREGRSDTQYF.

This clonotype was recorded many times. The chain joins TRBV7-9 to TRBJ2-1; D unclear. The CDR3 runs 12 residues. Looked up from germline, CDR1 is SEHNR and CDR2 is FQNEAQ (reference sequence). V was clipped by 4 bases and J by 9 bases, with 10 bases between them. The CDR3 nucleotides read TGTGCCAGCAGCTCCCTTAGTAGTGAGCAGTTCTTC. Amino acids: CASSSLSSEQFF. Looking up the rest from reference TRBV7-9 and TRBJ2-1 gives the full variable domain: DTGVSQNPRHKITKRGQNVTFRCDPISEHNRLYWYRQTLGQGPEFLTYFQNEAQLEKSRLLSDRFSAERPKGSFSTLEIQRTEQGDSAMYLCASSSLSSEQFFGPGTRLTVL.

The CDR3 loop reads CASRSEVWDSGYTF. CDR3 bases: TGTGCCAGCAGATCCGAAGTATGGGACAGTGGCTACACCTTC. V gene TRBV7-9 combines with J gene TRBJ1-2; 7 bases fit TRBD1. The V gene's germline CDR1 is SEHNR and CDR2 FQNEAQ (reference sequence). CDR3 length: 14 residues. With 6 bases clipped from V and 7 bases from J, the junction kept 11 bases outside the gene matches. Variable domain in full (rest from reference TRBV7-9 and TRBJ1-2): DTGVSQNPRHKITKRGQNVTFRCDPISEHNRLYWYRQTLGQGPEFLTYFQNEAQLEKSRLLSDRFSAERPKGSFSTLEIQRTEQGDSAMYLCASRSEVWDSGYTFGSGTRLTVV.

This chain links TRBV4-1 with TRBJ2-2; 8 nucleotides agree with TRBD2. The germline CDR1 and CDR2 sequences are MGHRA and YSYEKL. The CDR3 is 16 amino acids. The J segment lost 5 bases and the V segment lost 6 bases, leaving 11 bases of the junction unmatched. CDR3 sequence: CASRHDGGARTGELFF. CDR3 DNA: TGCGCCAGCAGACATGACGGGGGGGCCAGGACCGGGGAGCTGTTTTTT.

In this sample, this clonotype turned up many times. The CDR3 DNA follows: TGTGCCAGCAGTGATCAGGGACAGCTACGCTCCTACGAGCAGTACTTC. This encodes CASSDQGQLRSYEQYF. The chain uses TRBV7-9 and TRBJ2-7, with 7 positions matching TRBD1. The CDR3 consists of 16 residues. The V segment lost 6 bases and the J segment 0 bases; nucleotides outside the gene matches: 11. CDR1 and CDR2 (germline): SEHNR, FQNEAQ (reference sequence).

This clonotype was observed a few times. The J gene is TRBJ2-1, the V gene TRBV5-1, with 9 bases aligning to TRBD1. Germline CDR1 SGHRS, CDR2 YFSETQ. This CDR3 has 16 residues. V lost 4 bases and J lost 9; bases outside the gene matches: 14. The CDR3 protein is CASSPARQGDGGEQFF. The CDR3 nucleotides read TGCGCCAGCAGCCCAGCCCGACAGGGGGACGGGGGTGAGCAGTTCTTC. Filled out from reference TRBV5-1 and TRBJ2-1, the complete variable domain reads KAGVTQTPRYLIKTRGQQVTLSCSPISGHRSVSWYQQTPGQGLQFLFEYFSETQRNKGNFPGRFSGRQFSNSRSEMNVSTLELGDSALYLCASSPARQGDGGEQFFGPGTRLTVL.

This clonotype has only a few counts. This rearrangement joins TRBV12-3 or TRBV12-4 to TRBJ2-2, with 8 positions matching TRBD1. The ends lost 6 bases at V and 7 bases at J; junction bases unmatched: 10. This CDR3 comprises 15 residues. The CDR3 sequence is CASSSGQGAGGELFF. CDR3 coding DNA: TGTGCCAGCAGCTCCGGGCAGGGGGCGGGCGGGGAGCTGTTTTTT.

The chain combines TRBV29-1 with TRBJ1-2; D is uncertain. Germline lookup yields CDR1 SQVTM and CDR2 ANQGSEA. V was shortened by 6 bases and J by 10 bases, with 24 bases between the two germline ends. The CDR3 contains 14 residues. CDR3 region: CSVRKDQFIGSYTF. The CDR3 DNA follows: TGCAGCGTGAGAAAAGATCAGTTTATTGGTTCCTACACCTTC.

This clonotype was found many times. The V and J genes are TRBV20-1 and TRBJ2-2; 8 nucleotides match TRBD1. The V gene end was trimmed by 5 bases and the J gene end by 5 bases; junction bases not matched to a gene: 1. The length of the CDR3 is 12 residues. Germline V gives CDR1 DFQATT, CDR2 SNEGSKA (reference sequence). The CDR3 DNA reads TGCAGTGCTTGGACAGGGACCGGGGAGCTGTTTTTT. As protein: CSAWTGTGELFF.

This clonotype has a count of ten or more. This rearrangement joins TRBV6-5 to TRBJ2-5; possibly TRBD1 or TRBD2 for D (5 bases each). Germline values: CDR1 MNHEY, CDR2 SVGAGI. The CDR3 consists of 13 residues. Trimming stripped 1 base from V and 10 bases from J, with 13 bases between. CDR3 region: CASSYLGERGQYF. Here the CDR3 DNA reads TGTGCCAGCAGTTACTTGGGAGAGAGGGGCCAGTACTTC.

J is TRBJ2-1 and V is TRBV20-1; 12 nucleotides match TRBD2. The ends lost 5 bases at V and 0 bases at J; junction bases unmatched: 14. The CDR3 loop spans 19 amino acids. Germline lookup yields CDR1 DFQATT and CDR2 SNEGSKA (reference sequence). The DNA of the CDR3 is TGCAGTGCTCAAAACTTTAGACTAGCGGGGGCCAACTCCTACAATGAGCAGTTCTTC. It specifies CSAQNFRLAGANSYNEQFF.

This clonotype was counted a few times. The V gene is TRBV13, the J gene TRBJ2-1; 10 nucleotides line up with TRBD1. The V segment lost 3 bases and the J segment 8 bases; nucleotides outside the gene matches: 4. Per germline, CDR1 PRHDT and CDR2 FYEKMQ (reference sequence). The CDR3 runs 14 residues. The CDR3 DNA reads TGTGCCAGCAGCTTCCGGGACAGGGGTGATGAGCAGTTCTTC. It encodes CASSFRDRGDEQFF.